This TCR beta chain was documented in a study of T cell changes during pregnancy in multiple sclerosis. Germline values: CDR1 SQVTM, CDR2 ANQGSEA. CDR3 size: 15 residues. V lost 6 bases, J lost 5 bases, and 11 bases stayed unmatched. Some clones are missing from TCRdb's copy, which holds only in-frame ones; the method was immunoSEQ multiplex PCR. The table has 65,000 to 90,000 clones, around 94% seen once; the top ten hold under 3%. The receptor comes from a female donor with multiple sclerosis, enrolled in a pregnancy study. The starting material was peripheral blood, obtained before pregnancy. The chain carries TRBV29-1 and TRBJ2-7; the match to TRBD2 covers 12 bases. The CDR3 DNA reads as TGCAGCGTCGCGAATGAGACTAGCGGGAGTAACGAGCAGTACTTC. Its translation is CSVANETSGSNEQYF.